This record covers a single T cell receptor (beta chain). Naive CD8 populations comprised CD45RO-negative cells positively selected for CCR7, excluding terminally differentiated effector memory CD45RA+ cells. Data came from immunoSEQ multiplex PCR; TCRdb stores just in-frame clones and leaves some out. The table lists around 2.1 million clones, more than 85% of them singletons. This specimen belongs to a study of shared clonotypes between healthy human individuals. Trimming took off 5 bases at V and 0 bases at J, with 32 bases between the two ends. The CDR3 is made up of 21 amino acids. Looked up from germline, CDR1 is MDHEN and CDR2 is SYDVKM.

The specimen was naive CD8+ T cells from PBMCs. This chain joins TRBV28 and TRBJ2-7; tentatively, D is TRBD1 or TRBD2 (7 bases each). This TCR came from a man aged 18 to 30 in good health. Some clones in this sample may be carry-over from other donors' samples. The CDR3 here is CASSTITLNPSGAGGSYEQYF. The CDR3 region has the DNA TGTGCCAGCAGTACTATAACCCTTAACCCCAGCGGGGCAGGGGGCTCCTACGAGCAGTACTTC.